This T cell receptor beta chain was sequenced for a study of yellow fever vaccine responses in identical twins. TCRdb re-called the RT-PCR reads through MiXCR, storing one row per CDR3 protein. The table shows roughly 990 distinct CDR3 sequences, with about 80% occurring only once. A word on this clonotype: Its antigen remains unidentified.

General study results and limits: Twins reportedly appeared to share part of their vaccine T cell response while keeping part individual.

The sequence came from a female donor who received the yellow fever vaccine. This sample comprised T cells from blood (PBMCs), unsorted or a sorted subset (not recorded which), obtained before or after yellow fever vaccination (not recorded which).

The CDR3 nucleotides read TGTGCCAGCAGCCTCTACAGGGTCAACGAGCAGTACTTC. Amino acid sequence: CASSLYRVNEQYF. V gene TRBV5-5 combines with J gene TRBJ2-7; tentative D call: TRBD1 (6 bases). Trimming stripped 4 bases from V and 5 bases from J, with 13 bases between. Germline CDR1 reads SGHKS; CDR2 reads YYEKEE (reference sequence). The CDR3 is 13 amino acids.